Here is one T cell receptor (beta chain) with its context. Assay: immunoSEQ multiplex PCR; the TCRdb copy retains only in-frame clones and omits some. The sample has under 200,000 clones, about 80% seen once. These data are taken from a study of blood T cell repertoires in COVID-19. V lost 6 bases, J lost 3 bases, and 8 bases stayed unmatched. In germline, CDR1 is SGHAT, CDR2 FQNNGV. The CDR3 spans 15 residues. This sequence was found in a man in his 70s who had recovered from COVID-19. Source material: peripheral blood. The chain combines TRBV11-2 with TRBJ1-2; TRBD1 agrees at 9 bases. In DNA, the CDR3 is TGTGCCAGCAGTTTTACAGGGGGCGCTTACTATGGCTACACCTTC. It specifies CASSFTGGAYYGYTF.